This record covers a single T cell receptor beta chain. This clonotype was counted a single time. The antigen it binds to is not known. No much larger clone exists at a distance of one base, and base qualities are not known. A single read makes a weak case. This sample is part of a study of T-cell memory formation after mild COVID-19 (dated by TCRdb to the early 2020s). At the level of the whole study: TCR sequence clusters from the two donors were largely donor specific. The cohort comprised two young, previously healthy adult volunteers, one female and one male. T-cell clones expanding and contracting after mild COVID-19 in a couple of donors were tracked by longitudinal TCRalpha and TCRbeta repertoire sequencing. Overall results and qualifications from the work: Contracting CD4+ clones were found mainly in CM and EM memory subsets, while CD8+ clones were enriched in EMRA. Clones contracting from day 15 to 85 had balanced CD4/CD8 phenotypes, while a second wave expanding from day 15 to 37 was biased towards CD4+. Only a couple of mild cases were covered in the study, and larger cohorts including severe cases with pre-infection samples were considered necessary. The second-wave clones that peaked on day 37 were not confirmed to be SARS-CoV-2 specific. The detection of some responding clones in pre-infection memory suggests that pre-existing cross-reactive memory T cells joined the SARS-CoV-2 response.

Sequencing instrument: Illumina NovaSeq 6000. TCRalpha and TCRbeta cDNA libraries were built by 5'RACE with constant-segment primers, adding sample barcodes and unique molecular identifiers. Trizol reagent was used to extract RNA from every sample. Amplification of the libraries took two PCR steps, and the second step added a second sample barcode plus Illumina TruSeq adapters. Sequencing of libraries was performed on an Illumina NovaSeq with 2 x 150 bp paired-end reads. From the authors' description of their analysis: Demultiplexing of reads and collapsing into UMI-guided consensus sequences were performed with migec v1.2.7. Using mixcr v2.1.11, UMI consensuses were aligned to TRA and TRB V and J templates and then assembled into clonotypes. Expanded or contracted clonotypes were those called significant by both edgeR and NoisET, with noise models trained on biological replicates. For edgeR calls, the cutoffs were a false discovery rate-adjusted p below 0.01 and a log2 fold-change threshold of 1. As an exploratory analysis of dynamics, max-normalized trajectories of the 1000 most abundant clonotypes were examined with PCA combined with hierarchical clustering. Each responding clone was given a CD4 or CD8 phenotype based on the CD4+ and CD8+ repertoires, which had been sequenced separately. TCRdb took the public reads, trimmed them with fastp at Q25, ran MiXCR for clone calling and kept in-frame beta chains. Rows are combined by CDR3 protein, so each entry shows the most common genes and DNA. TCRdb assigned the V and J calls; the authors' analysis was not used. The sample contains 250,000 or so distinct CDR3 sequences, more than 15% of them found a single time. The ten largest clonotypes hold 23% of the sample.

Based on the germline V gene, the CDR1 and CDR2 sequences are LGHNA and YNFKEQ. V and J are truncated by 7 bases and 8 bases respectively, leaving an intervening sequence of 23 bases. From the cysteine through the phenylalanine, the CDR3 covers 15 amino acids. The only DNA kept is the CDR3, 45 bases in frame from the first base. PBMCs were isolated by Ficoll-Paque density gradient centrifugation. Sequencing used PBMCs or a T cell subset sorted from them (not recorded which). The chain is encoded by TRBV4-2 joined to TRBJ1-2; 6 matching bases give a weak D call of TRBD1. This receptor was obtained from a man between 18 and 35 years old who had mild COVID-19 (a few samples of this study predate the infection). The sample titles of this study are shuffled in the database, so cell type and time point are left out; the donor was told from shared clones. This receptor has the CDR3 CASNPGEGVTIGYTF. The nucleotides are TGTGCCAGCAACCCAGGAGAGGGGGTAACTATCGGCTACACCTTC.